The entry that follows covers one TCR beta chain sequence. The sample comes from a study of blood T cell repertoires in COVID-19. Study details: Italy, Spain and the United States were the sources of the convalescent and acute COVID-19 samples.

Only in-frame clones appear in the TCRdb table, and some are missing; sequencing was by immunoSEQ multiplex PCR. The sample lists 65,000 or so clones; about 92% were seen once. The CDR3 runs 14 residues. In germline, CDR1 is LGHNT, CDR2 FRNRAP. The V end lost 3 bases, the J end lost 9 bases, and 15 bases lay between the germline ends. This sequence joins TRBV12-5 and TRBJ2-1; tentative D call: TRBD1 (6 bases). Sequences were obtained from peripheral blood. The sequence was collected from a man aged 60-69 years with acute or convalescent COVID-19. CDR3 sequence reads: CASGLGQTGGEQFF. Written as DNA, the CDR3 is TGTGCTAGTGGTTTAGGTCAGACAGGCGGTGAGCAGTTCTTC.